This TCR beta chain was observed in a study of Ad26.COV2.S vaccination and SARS-CoV-2 variants (dated by TCRdb to the early 2020s). About the full investigation: Vaccine-arm donors were drawn from COV1001, a multicentre, randomized, double-blind, placebo-controlled phase I-IIa trial of Ad26.COV2.S in healthy adults. Ad26.COV2.S was administered intramuscularly at a dose of 5x10^10 or 1x10^11 viral particles, either as one shot or as two shots given 56 days apart. Throughout the experiments and outcome assessment, investigators stayed blinded to trial group allocation. TCRbeta repertoire sequencing served as the tool for gauging how specific and how broad the SARS-CoV-2-reactive T cell receptors were following Ad26.COV2.S vaccination. A total of about 30 samples were included in the TCR-sequenced set, comprising 19 Ad26.COV2.S vaccine recipients, 5 placebo recipients and 8 SARS-CoV-2 convalescent individuals. Participants in the trial were split at random into five groups of five each, receiving low-dose or high-dose Ad26.COV2.S once or twice, or else placebo on both occasions. Study-wide conclusions, independent of this receptor: The authors noted that the TCR breadth and depth analyses may have underestimated total T cell responses. Spike-specific TCR breadth was higher in Ad26.COV2.S recipients than in placebo recipients (P = 0.0014). Substantial breadth of spike-specific CD8+ and CD4+ T cell responses was reported after vaccination. Comparable non-spike TCR breadth was observed between vaccine and placebo recipients, consistent with only spike being contained in the vaccine. The study was not powered for comparison of responses between vaccine doses or regimens.

The treatment or condition label here, explained by the study, means: some 20 received Ad26.COV2.S at low or high dose, single or two shots; 5 received placebo; per-sample allocation not given. Repertoires of vaccine and placebo recipients were sequenced from samples taken on day 63 after the first injection. In Cohort 1b, 25 to 30 adults aged 18-55 years were enrolled at a single site in Boston, USA, between 29 July and 7 August 2020. Ad26.COV2.S consisted of a replication-incompetent adenovirus type 26 vector by which a prefusion-stabilized SARS-CoV-2 spike protein from the original Wuhan strain was expressed. The immunoSEQ Assay was used to sequence TCRbeta CDR3 regions. After extraction, genomic DNA underwent amplification by bias-controlled multiplex PCR, followed by high-throughput sequencing. From the authors' description of their analysis: Collapsing and filtering of sequences were performed to quantify the absolute abundance of each unique TCRbeta CDR3 region. T cell fraction was estimated by normalization of TCRbeta template counts to usable DNA, with usable DNA being measured through amplification of reference genes present in all nucleated cells. Repertoire TCRs were annotated as SARS-CoV-2-specific by exact matching of V gene, CDR3 amino acid sequence and J gene to a known reactive TCR set. The reference SARS-CoV-2 TCR set was obtained from MIRA and was filtered for enrichment in COVID-19-positive ImmuneCODE repertoires, whereby public or cross-reactive TCRs were removed. Drawing on the MIRA antigens, annotated TCRs were analysed further at the level of specific ORF or position within ORF. Breadth was defined as annotated unique rearrangements over total unique productive rearrangements; depth was the summed frequency of those rearrangements. Two-sided Wilcoxon rank-sum tests were used to compare TCR breadth between groups. This immuneACCESS table, as held by TCRdb, lists in-frame sequences with V and J called but not all clones. Of the missing ones, under half trace to an unresolved V gene in checked studies; the others have no known cause. V and J calls and clone size are given by that table; D and trimming were obtained from the DNA. This sample lists 290,000 or so clones; more than 70% were detected once. The biggest ten clones account for about 3.1% of the sample.

With regard to this clone: Its antigen remains undetermined. Per-base qualities were not stored, and no clone one base away is much larger.

The material was peripheral blood, obtained in a trial of Ad26.COV2.S vaccine versus placebo. This TCR was sampled from a person between 18 and 60 years old who received the Ad26.COV2.S COVID-19 vaccine or a placebo.

The CDR3 sequence is CASSQGGGIREPQHF. The bases read TGCGCCAGCAGCCAAGGAGGAGGGATCAGGGAGCCCCAGCATTTT. Here the chain combines TRBV4-1 and TRBJ1-5; the D region possibly corresponds to TRBD1 (5 bases align). Reading the germline V gene gives CDR1 MGHRA and CDR2 YSYEKL. The CDR3 has 15 amino acids, counting the end cysteine and phenylalanine. The sequence is cut down to CDR3 DNA, 45 bases in frame from base 1. The V end loses 1 base and the J end loses 8 bases, and a stretch of 15 bases separates them.